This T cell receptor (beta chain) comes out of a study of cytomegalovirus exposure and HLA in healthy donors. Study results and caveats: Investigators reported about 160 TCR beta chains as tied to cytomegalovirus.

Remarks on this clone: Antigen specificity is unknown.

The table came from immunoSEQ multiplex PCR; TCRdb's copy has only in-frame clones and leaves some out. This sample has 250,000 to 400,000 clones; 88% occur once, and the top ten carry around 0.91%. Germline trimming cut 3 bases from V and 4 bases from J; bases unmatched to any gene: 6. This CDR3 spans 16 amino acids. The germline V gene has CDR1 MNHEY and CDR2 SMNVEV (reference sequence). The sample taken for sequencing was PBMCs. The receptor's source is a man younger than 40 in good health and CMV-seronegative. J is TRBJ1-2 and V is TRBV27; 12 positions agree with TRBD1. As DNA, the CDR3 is TGTGCCAGCAGTTTGGGACAGGGGGCTGTTCCCTATGGCTACACCTTC. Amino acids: CASSLGQGAVPYGYTF.